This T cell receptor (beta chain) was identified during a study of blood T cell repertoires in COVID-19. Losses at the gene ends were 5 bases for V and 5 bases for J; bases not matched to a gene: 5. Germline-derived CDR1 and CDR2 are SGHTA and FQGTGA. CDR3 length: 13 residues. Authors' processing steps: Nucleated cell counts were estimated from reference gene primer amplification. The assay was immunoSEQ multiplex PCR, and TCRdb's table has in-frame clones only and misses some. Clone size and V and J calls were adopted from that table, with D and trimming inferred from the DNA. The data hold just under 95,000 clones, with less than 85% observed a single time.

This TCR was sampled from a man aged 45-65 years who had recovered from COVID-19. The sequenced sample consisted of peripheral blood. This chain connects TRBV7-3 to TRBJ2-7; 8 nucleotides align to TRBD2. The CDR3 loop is CASSPGLENEQYF. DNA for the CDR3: TGTGCCAGCAGCCCGGGACTAGAGAACGAGCAGTACTTC.